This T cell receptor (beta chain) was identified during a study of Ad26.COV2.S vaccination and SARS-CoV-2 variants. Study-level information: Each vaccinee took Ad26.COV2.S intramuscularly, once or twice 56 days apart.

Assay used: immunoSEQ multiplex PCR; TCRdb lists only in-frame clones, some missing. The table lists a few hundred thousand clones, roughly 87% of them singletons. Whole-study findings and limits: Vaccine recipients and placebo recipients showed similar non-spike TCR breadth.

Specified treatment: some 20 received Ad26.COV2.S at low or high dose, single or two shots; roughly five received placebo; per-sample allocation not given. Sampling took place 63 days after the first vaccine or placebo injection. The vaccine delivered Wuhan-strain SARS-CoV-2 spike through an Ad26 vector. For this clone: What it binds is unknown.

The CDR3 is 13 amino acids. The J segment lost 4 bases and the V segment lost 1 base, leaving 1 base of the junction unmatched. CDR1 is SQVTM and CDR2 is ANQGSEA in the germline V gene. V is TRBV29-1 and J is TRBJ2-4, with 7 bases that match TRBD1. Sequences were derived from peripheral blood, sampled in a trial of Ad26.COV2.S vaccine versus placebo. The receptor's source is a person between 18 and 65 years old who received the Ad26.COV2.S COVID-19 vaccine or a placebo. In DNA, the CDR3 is TGCAGCGTTGAAGGGGACAGAAAAAACATTCAGTACTTC. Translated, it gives CSVEGDRKNIQYF.